This T cell receptor beta chain was documented in a study of blood T cell repertoires in COVID-19. In germline, CDR1 is LGHNA, CDR2 YNFKEQ. V was pared by 5 bases and J by 4 bases, with 12 bases between. This CDR3 is 15 amino acids long. Using immunoSEQ multiplex PCR, the repertoire was profiled, and TCRdb retains in-frame clones only, with some absent. Of about 240,000 clones listed, roughly 80% are singletons. This chain joins TRBV4-2 and TRBJ1-6; a possible D gene is TRBD1 (6 bases). Sequencing used peripheral blood. The receptor's source is a woman in her seventies with acute or convalescent COVID-19. This CDR3 is CASSEDRPYNSPLHF. As DNA, the CDR3 is TGTGCCAGCAGCGAGGACAGACCTTATAATTCACCCCTCCACTTT.